This T cell receptor (beta chain) was recorded in a study of blood T cell repertoires in COVID-19. Overall study context: The United States, Italy and Spain were the sources of the acute and convalescent COVID-19 samples. T cells, B-cell-depleted T cells, or PBMCs supplied cDNA or gDNA.

V lost 4 bases and J lost 4, with 12 bases in between. The CDR3 is 14 residues long. CDR1 is SGDLS, CDR2 YYNGEE, per germline. Under the authors' procedure: Using reference gene primer amplification, nucleated cell counts were estimated. The table came from immunoSEQ multiplex PCR; TCRdb's copy has only in-frame clones and leaves some out. Clone size and the V and J calls come from that table; the DNA yielded D and trimming. The top ten hold roughly 2.5% of the sample, which has over 130,000 clones, around 89% seen once. Seattle participants joined during active infection and were tracked over time. This sequence joins TRBV9 and TRBJ1-3; the D gene is possibly TRBD1 (6 bases). The sequenced material came from peripheral blood. This sequence was found in a human donor with COVID-19, enrolled during active disease. The donor label of this sample is uncertain. The CDR3 bases are TGTGCCAGCAGCAACAGGGATATCGGAAACACCATATATTTT. Translated, it gives CASSNRDIGNTIYF. The whole variable domain, filled in from reference TRBV9 and TRBJ1-3, reads DSGVTQTPKHLITATGQRVTLRCSPRSGDLSVYWYQQSLDQGLQFLIQYYNGEERAKGNILERFSAQQFPDLHSELNLSSLELGDSALYFCASSNRDIGNTIYFGEGSWLTVV.